Below, 22 T cell receptor beta chains from the same sample are listed, as sequenced in a study of cytomegalovirus exposure and HLA in healthy donors (dated by TCRdb to 2015 to 2018). Library method: the immunoSEQ multiplex PCR assay. For the multiplex PCR, a mixture combining 60 forward primers for TCR Vbeta segments and 13 reverse primers for TCR Jbeta segments was used. The table was pulled from immuneACCESS by TCRdb, which kept in-frame rearrangements only. Such tables lose some clones; where checked, under half of the loss comes from unresolved V genes, and the rest has no known cause. The sample records about 140,000 clones, 75% to 90% of which are singletons. 1.2% of the sample belongs to the ten largest clones. Source material: PBMCs. These receptors were obtained from a female donor in good health and CMV-seronegative.

In this sample, this clone turned up a few times. The rearrangement joins TRBV5-1 to TRBJ2-1, with a possible D match to TRBD2 (7 bases). V lost 4 bases and J 7 bases, leaving 12 bases between the germline ends. Germline V gives CDR1 SGHRS, CDR2 YFSETQ. This CDR3 contains 13 residues. The CDR3 protein is CASSREGVNEQFF. The CDR3 DNA sequence: TGCGCCAGCAGCAGGGAGGGGGTGAATGAGCAGTTCTTC.

V and J are TRBV6-6 and TRBJ1-1; D may be TRBD1 (5 bases). The V end was cut by 2 bases, the J end by 3 bases, with 10 bases between. CDR1 and CDR2 from the germline V gene are MNHNY and SVGAGI (reference sequence). The CDR3 contains 14 residues. In DNA, the CDR3 is TGTGCCAGCAGTTACCTGACAGAGGACACTGAAGCTTTCTTT. Its translation: CASSYLTEDTEAFF.

This clone has more than one count but fewer than ten. This chain links TRBV7-8 with TRBJ2-7, with TRBD1 matching over 7 bases. In germline, CDR1 is SGHVS, CDR2 FQNEAQ. V trimming: 3 bases; J trimming: 1 base; junction bases outside the gene matches: 15. The CDR3 consists of 18 residues. CDR3 protein: CASSFSQGEAQISYEQYF. The CDR3 DNA reads as TGTGCCAGCAGCTTCAGTCAGGGGGAAGCCCAAATTTCCTACGAGCAGTACTTC.

The chain employs TRBV5-4 and TRBJ2-1; no clear D. There are 16 residues in the CDR3. The V end lost 3 bases, the J end lost 0 bases, and 13 bases lay between the germline ends. CDR1 SGHNT and CDR2 YYREEE come from the germline V gene (reference sequence). The CDR3 bases are TGTGCCAGCAGCTCCCCAGAACCTAGCTCCTACAATGAGCAGTTCTTC. Protein sequence: CASSSPEPSSYNEQFF.

This clone was seen once. The J gene is TRBJ2-5, the V gene TRBV7-3, with D perhaps matching TRBD1 (6 bases). V dropped 5 bases and J dropped 0 bases, with 10 bases sitting between them. Germline V gene sequence: CDR1 SGHTA, CDR2 FQGTGA. The CDR3 is 14 residues long. The CDR3 loop reads CASSATGNQETQYF. CDR3 DNA sequence: TGTGCCAGCAGCGCGACAGGAAACCAAGAGACCCAGTACTTC.

V is TRBV7-9 and J is TRBJ2-5; maybe TRBD2 (6 bases). The germline V gene encodes CDR1 SEHNR and CDR2 FQNEAQ (reference sequence). The germline V and J ends were trimmed by 6 bases and 5 bases, with 19 bases remaining between them. CDR3 size: 15 residues. The CDR3 DNA follows: TGTGCCAGCAGGCCTGGGATGTCTGGGAGGGAGACCCAGTACTTC. Translation gives CASRPGMSGRETQYF. The variable domain in full, completed from reference TRBV7-9 and TRBJ2-5, reads DTGVSQNPRHKITKRGQNVTFRCDPISEHNRLYWYRQTLGQGPEFLTYFQNEAQLEKSRLLSDRFSAERPKGSFSTLEIQRTEQGDSAMYLCASRPGMSGRETQYFGPGTRLLVL.

The rearrangement uses TRBV6-1 and TRBJ1-5; the match to TRBD1 covers 7 bases. With 2 bases clipped from V and 10 bases from J, the junction kept 17 bases outside the gene matches. The CDR3 loop spans 17 amino acids. In germline, CDR1 is MNHNS, CDR2 SASEGT. CDR3 nucleotides: TGTGCCAGCAGTGAAAGGCTCCCGGGACAGTCTTCTTACCCCCAGCATTTT. Translating it yields CASSERLPGQSSYPQHF.

This sequence joins TRBV7-8 and TRBJ2-1; no reliable D call. The germline gives CDR1 SGHVS, CDR2 FQNEAQ. The CDR3 is 11 amino acids. V gave up 4 bases and J gave up 7 bases, with 5 bases separating them. CDR3 region: CASSSPNEQFF. CDR3 in DNA: TGTGCCAGCAGCTCCCCGAATGAGCAGTTCTTC.

V gene TRBV6-5 combines with J gene TRBJ1-2, with 10 nucleotides matching TRBD1. Germline V CDR1 and CDR2: MNHEY, SVGAGI. V shed 6 bases, J shed 8 bases, and the junction held 12 bases outside the gene matches. CDR3 size: 15 residues. CDR3 nucleotide sequence: TGTGCCAGCAGCCAGGGACAGGGGTTTTCGGAAGGCTACACCTTC. Protein: CASSQGQGFSEGYTF.

The gene calls are TRBV19 and TRBJ1-5; 7 bases agree with TRBD1. This CDR3 comprises 15 residues. The junction had 8 bases not matched to a gene; V was cut back by 7 bases and J by 2 bases. In germline, CDR1 is LNHDA, CDR2 SQIVND (reference sequence). CDR3 coding DNA: TGTGCCAGTATAGAAAACGGACAGGGCAATCAGCCCCAGCATTTT. Translation: CASIENGQGNQPQHF.

V is TRBV4-1 and J is TRBJ1-5; 10 nucleotides match TRBD1. Germline-derived CDR1 and CDR2 are MGHRA and YSYEKL. With 3 bases clipped from V and 3 bases from J, the junction kept 5 bases outside the gene matches. This CDR3 has 16 residues. The CDR3 region has the DNA TGCGCCAGCAGCCAGGAGGACAGGGGGGTCAATCAGCCCCAGCATTTT. It encodes CASSQEDRGVNQPQHF.

The genes are TRBV10-1 and TRBJ2-3; no clear D. The CDR3 consists of 12 residues. Trimming removed 4 bases at V and 6 bases at J, with 8 bases between. Germline CDR1 WNHNN, CDR2 SYGVQD (reference sequence). For the CDR3, the DNA is TGCGCCAGCAGTGTGGCCTCCGATACGCAGTATTTT. It translates to CASSVASDTQYF.

The chain carries TRBV29-1 and TRBJ1-4, with unresolved D. The CDR3 has 11 amino acids. V gave up 2 bases and J gave up 8 bases, with 6 bases separating them. Germline values: CDR1 SQVTM, CDR2 ANQGSEA. CDR3 protein: CSVETREKLFF. CDR3 bases: TGCAGCGTTGAAACCAGAGAAAAACTGTTTTTT.

This clone was recorded a few times. The rearrangement uses TRBV28 and TRBJ1-2; possibly TRBD1 for D (5 bases). Germline V CDR1 and CDR2: MDHEN, SYDVKM. V shed 4 bases and J shed 5 bases, with 8 bases lying between them. The CDR3 covers 12 residues. CDR3 region: CASSWGGYGYTF. CDR3 bases: TGTGCCAGCAGTTGGGGGGGGTATGGCTACACCTTC.

This rearrangement joins TRBV13 to TRBJ1-1; tentative D call: TRBD1 (5 bases). Trimming stripped 4 bases from V and 1 base from J, with 10 bases between. The CDR3 has 14 amino acids. The germline gives CDR1 PRHDT, CDR2 FYEKMQ (reference sequence). The CDR3 coding sequence is TGTGCCAGCAGCTCAGGGACGGGGAACACTGAAGCTTTCTTT. Translating it yields CASSSGTGNTEAFF.

This chain joins TRBV29-1 and TRBJ1-2; TRBD1 matches 8 bases. Germline V gene data show CDR1 as SQVTM and CDR2 as ANQGSEA. CDR3 size: 12 residues. V dropped 2 bases and J dropped 8; count of bases not matched to a gene: 4. CDR3 loop: CSVEKQGGGYTF. The CDR3 DNA follows: TGCAGCGTTGAAAAACAGGGGGGAGGCTACACCTTC.

The gene calls are TRBV5-1 and TRBJ1-2, with D uncertain. The length of the CDR3 is 11 residues. Germline lookup yields CDR1 SGHRS and CDR2 YFSETQ. Trimming cost V 4 bases and J 3 bases, with 4 bases left between them. The CDR3 is CASSADYGYTF. For the CDR3, the DNA is TGCGCCAGCAGCGCGGACTATGGCTACACCTTC.

This sequence joins TRBV7-9 and TRBJ2-7, with D perhaps TRBD1 (6 bases). Trimming left V 3 bases short and J 3 bases short, with 9 bases between. In germline, CDR1 is SEHNR, CDR2 FQNEAQ (reference sequence). This CDR3 region has 13 residues. The DNA for the CDR3 is TGTGCCAGCAGCTTCTTACAGGGCTACGAGCAGTACTTC. It codes for CASSFLQGYEQYF.

This chain's CDR3 is CASGLPGTSGWGDTQYF. The CDR3 DNA follows: TGTGCTAGTGGTTTGCCCGGGACTAGCGGGTGGGGGGATACGCAGTATTTT. The chain links TRBV12-5 to TRBJ2-3; 12 positions match TRBD2. The CDR3 is made up of 17 amino acids. Germline V gene sequence: CDR1 LGHNT, CDR2 FRNRAP. Trimming cost V 2 bases and J 6 bases; bases outside gene matches: 9.

This clone has more than one count but fewer than ten. This chain connects TRBV13 to TRBJ1-1; possible D gene TRBD1, 6 bases. CDR1 is PRHDT, CDR2 FYEKMQ, per germline (reference sequence). V lost 3 bases, J lost 3 bases, and 14 bases lay in between. CDR3 size: 15 residues. The chain's CDR3 is CASSLGQGLDTEAFF. CDR3 DNA: TGTGCCAGCAGCTTGGGTCAGGGGTTGGACACTGAAGCTTTCTTT.

The chain joins TRBV10-3 to TRBJ2-1, with 11 bases lining up with TRBD2. Germline V gene lookup returns CDR1 ENHRY and CDR2 SYGVKD. V lost 2 bases and J lost 5; bases outside the gene matches: 5. The length of the CDR3 is 16 residues. The CDR3 loop is CAISEELAGENNEQFF. The CDR3 DNA is TGTGCCATCAGTGAGGAACTAGCGGGAGAGAACAATGAGCAGTTCTTC.

The rearrangement links TRBV7-9 to TRBJ2-5, with D uncertain. V was clipped by 5 bases and J by 3 bases, with 7 bases between them. CDR3 size: 12 residues. Germline CDR1 and CDR2: SEHNR and FQNEAQ (reference sequence). The CDR3, as DNA: TGTGCCAGCAGCCCCTCCGAAGAGACCCAGTACTTC. Protein sequence: CASSPSEETQYF.